This T cell receptor (beta chain) stems from a study of OX40 agonist ivuxolimab in advanced cancers. Across the whole study: Patients were given ivuxolimab, an antibody that agonizes OX40 (CD134). General observations from the study: Normalized T-cell clonal expansion was also low in some nonresponders.

The assay was immunoSEQ multiplex PCR, and TCRdb's table has in-frame clones only and misses some. The data contain 60,000 to 80,000 clones, roughly 80% of them singletons. Note on this clone: Its antigen remains unidentified.

Germline V gives CDR1 MGHRA, CDR2 YSYEKL. The CDR3 is 18 residues long. The junction had 10 bases not matched to a gene; V was cut back by 1 base and J by 4 bases. V is TRBV4-1 and J is TRBJ2-1, with 10 bases identical to TRBD2. Sequencing used CD4+ or CD8+ T cells sorted from blood, obtained in a trial of the OX40 agonist ivuxolimab. This receptor was identified in an adult with an advanced solid tumor such as melanoma, head and neck, liver or kidney cancer. The CDR3 here is CASSQGLAGDLSYNEQFF. The DNA for the CDR3 is TGCGCCAGCAGCCAAGGGCTAGCGGGAGATTTATCTTACAATGAGCAGTTCTTC.